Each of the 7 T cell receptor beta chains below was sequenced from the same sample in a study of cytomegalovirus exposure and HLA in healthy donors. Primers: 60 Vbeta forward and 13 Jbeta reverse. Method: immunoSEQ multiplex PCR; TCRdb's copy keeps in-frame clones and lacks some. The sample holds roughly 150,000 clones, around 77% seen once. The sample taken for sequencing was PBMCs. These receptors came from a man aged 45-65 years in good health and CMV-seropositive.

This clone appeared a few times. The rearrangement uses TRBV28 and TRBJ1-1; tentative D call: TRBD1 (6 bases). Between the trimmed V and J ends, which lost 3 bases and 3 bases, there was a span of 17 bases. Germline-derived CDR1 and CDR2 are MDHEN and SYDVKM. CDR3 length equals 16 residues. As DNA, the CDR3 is TGTGCCAGCAGTTTTAAATGGGGGGAGGGGGACACTGAAGCTTTCTTT. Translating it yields CASSFKWGEGDTEAFF.

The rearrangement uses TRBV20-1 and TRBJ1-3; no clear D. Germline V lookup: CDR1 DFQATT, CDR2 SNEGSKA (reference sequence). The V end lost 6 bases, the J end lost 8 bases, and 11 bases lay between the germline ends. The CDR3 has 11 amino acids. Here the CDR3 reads CSAESGDTIYF. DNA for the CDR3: TGCAGTGCGGAGTCGGGAGACACCATATATTTT.

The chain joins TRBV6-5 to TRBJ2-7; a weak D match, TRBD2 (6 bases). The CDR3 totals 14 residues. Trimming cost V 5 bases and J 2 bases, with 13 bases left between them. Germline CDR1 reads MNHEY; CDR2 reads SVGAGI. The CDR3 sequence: CASSHGTLAYEQYF. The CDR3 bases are TGTGCCAGCAGTCACGGGACTTTAGCCTACGAGCAGTACTTC.

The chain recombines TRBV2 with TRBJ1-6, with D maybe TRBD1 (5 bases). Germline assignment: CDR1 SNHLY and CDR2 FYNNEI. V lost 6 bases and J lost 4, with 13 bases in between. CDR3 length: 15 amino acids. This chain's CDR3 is CASSPVAGYNSPLHF. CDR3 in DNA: TGTGCCAGCAGCCCCGTTGCAGGGTATAATTCACCCCTCCACTTT.

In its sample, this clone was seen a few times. The CDR3 region has the DNA TGCGCCAGCAGCCAAGAATTATCCAGACTCCTGTACGGCTACACCTTC. Its translation is CASSQELSRLLYGYTF. J is TRBJ1-2 and V is TRBV4-3; no reliable D call. This CDR3 contains 16 residues. Germline lookup yields CDR1 LGHNA and CDR2 YSLEER. The V and J ends lost 0 bases and 8 bases respectively, with 19 bases between them.

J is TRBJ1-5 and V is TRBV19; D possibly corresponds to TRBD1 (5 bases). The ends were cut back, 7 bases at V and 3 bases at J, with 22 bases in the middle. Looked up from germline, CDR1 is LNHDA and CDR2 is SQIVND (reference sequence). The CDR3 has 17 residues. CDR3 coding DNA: TGTGCCAGTACCCTATGGGCCCTCCGACAGATCAATCAGCCCCAGCATTTT. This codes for CASTLWALRQINQPQHF. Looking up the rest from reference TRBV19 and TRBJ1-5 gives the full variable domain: DGGITQSPKYLFRKEGQNVTLSCEQNLNHDAMYWYRQDPGQGLRLIYYSQIVNDFQKGDIAEGYSVSREKKESFPLTVTSAQKNPTAFYLCASTLWALRQINQPQHFGDGTRLSIL.

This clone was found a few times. The CDR3 DNA follows: TGCGCCAGCAGCCAGTCGGGGGGGCAGGACACCGGGGAGCTGTTTTTT. The encoded protein is CASSQSGGQDTGELFF. The gene calls are TRBV4-3 and TRBJ2-2; TRBD2 aligns across 8 bases. The CDR3 sequence is 16 residues long. The germline gives CDR1 LGHNA, CDR2 YSLEER. J was trimmed by 3 bases and V by 3 bases; bases with no gene match: 6.